This T cell receptor beta chain was captured by sequencing in a study of memory CD4+ T cells and cytomegalovirus serostatus. For the study at large: Of the healthy Belgian adults, 8 to 10 were CMV seropositive and more than 20 seronegative. Study results and caveats: Suggested: most of the CMV-linked TCR signature lies in CD4+ memory cells.

Sequencing used immunoSEQ multiplex PCR; TCRdb keeps in-frame clones, though not all of them. Of some 48,000 clones detected, about 73% appear once; the ten largest clones hold roughly 0.61%. Single viable CD3+CD4+CD8-CD45RO+ cells were sorted as the memory CD4+ T cells. A word on this clone: What it binds is not known.

CDR3 length: 12 amino acids. Losses at the gene ends were 7 bases for V and 5 bases for J; bases not matched to a gene: 7. The germline CDR1 and CDR2 sequences are SQVTM and ANQGSEA. This chain uses TRBV29-1 with TRBJ1-1, with 7 bases matching TRBD1. Sequenced material: memory CD4+ T cells from blood. This sequence originates from an adult in good health and CMV-seronegative. This CDR3 reads CSAVTGVTEAFF. The CDR3 DNA reads as TGCAGCGCCGTAACAGGGGTTACTGAAGCTTTCTTT.